This TCR beta chain was recorded in a study of CD8+ T cells in alopecia areata. This clone has just one count. CDR3 size: 11 residues. CDR1 is SGHDT, CDR2 YYEEEE, per germline. Trimming shortened V by 4 bases and J by 4 bases, and 5 bases separated the two germline ends. Once RNA had been extracted, it was reverse transcribed into cDNA to act as the sequencing template. Method: immunoSEQ multiplex PCR; TCRdb's copy keeps in-frame clones and lacks some. The table includes about 130,000 clones, roughly 62% detected once. The sequence came from a human donor with alopecia areata. Here the sequenced sample was CD4+ T cells sorted from blood, taken at week 0. This chain links TRBV5-6 with TRBJ2-5; no firm D call. CDR3 DNA: TGTGCCAGCAGCGTAAGAGAGACCCAGTACTTC. Its protein is CASSVRETQYF.